The clone carrying this TCR beta chain was observed a handful of times. A read error may account for a junction end that differs from germline. Sequenced by immunoSEQ multiplex PCR; TCRdb stores in-frame clones only, minus some. Among about 230,000 clones listed, approximately 80% were seen once. This record belongs to a study of control samples from healthy donors and cancer patients. The CDR3 is 14 residues long. From germline, CDR1 is SNHLY and CDR2 FYNNEI. This chain uses TRBV2 with TRBJ2-1; D not certain. The source is a woman aged 60-75 years with lung cancer. The source material was PBMCs. In DNA form, the CDR3 reads TGTGCCAGCAGTGTAGTGGACCCTTACAGTGAGCAGTTCTTC. Amino acid sequence: CASSVVDPYSEQFF. Together with reference TRBV2 and TRBJ2-1, the CDR3 gives the full variable domain: EPEVTQTPSHQVTQMGQEVILRCVPISNHLYFYWYRQILGQKVEFLVSFYNNEISEKSEIFDDQFSVERPDGSNFTLKIRSTKLEDSAMYFCASSVVDPYSEQFFGPGTRLTVL.